The entry below gives a single T cell receptor (beta chain) sequence along with its context. There are a few counts of this clonotype. The target of this receptor is not known. There are no base qualities to consult, and no much larger clone falls within one base. The receptor library was made with PCR. The sequencer listed for this sample is Illumina HiSeq 2500. Molecular barcoding was employed in the preparation of TCR libraries, with unique molecular identifiers being used to normalize TCRbeta repertoire quantification. The public reads were run again by TCRdb, first through fastp at Q25 and then through MiXCR, and only productive beta chains were kept. Every entry covers one CDR3 protein and lists the most common genes and DNA from its rows. Within this sample are around 480,000 distinct CDR3 sequences, with 32% of them counted one time only. Approximately 2.3% of the sample belongs to the ten largest clones.

From the germline V gene, CDR1 is SGHTA and CDR2 is FQGNSA. V is pared back by 1 base and J by 0 bases, with 7 bases lying between the germline termini. There are 15 amino acids in the CDR3, from cysteine to phenylalanine inclusive. CDR3 DNA is the only sequence kept; it has 45 bases, read in frame from the first base. This sample was taken from a study of T-cell reconstitution after alpha-beta-depleted transplantation in children (dated by TCRdb to 2016 to 2018). In terms of the full investigation: Using TCR repertoire profiling, the study quantitatively followed how T-cell immune reconstitution unfolded in children after TCRalphabeta/CD19-depleted allogeneic hematopoietic cell transplantation.

Recombination linked TRBV7-2 to TRBJ2-1; no confident D gene assignment can be made. The source material was PBMCs from the stem cell graft donor, sampled from the stem cell graft. This receptor was taken from a human donor who donated a stem cell graft to a child with aplastic anemia. In nucleotides, the sequence is TGTGCCAGCAGCTTAGAGAAGAGCTCCTACAATGAGCAGTTCTTC. The resulting protein is CASSLEKSSYNEQFF.